The source of this TCR beta chain is a study of T-cell memory formation after mild COVID-19. Study observations and caveats: Some clones that responded turned up in pre-infection memory, which suggests that cross-reactive memory joined in.

Germline values: CDR1 MNHEY, CDR2 SVGAGI. V lost 8 bases, J lost 1 base, and 18 bases lay in between. There are 15 residues in the CDR3. This clonotype was detected a few times. Its antigen is not identified. 5'RACE primed from the constant segment yielded TCR alpha and TCR beta cDNA libraries bearing sample barcodes and UMIs. TCRdb re-called the 5' RACE reads with MiXCR, one entry per CDR3 protein. The table shows 200,000 to 300,000 distinct CDR3 sequences, with 15% occurring only once. The source is an adult woman who had mild COVID-19 (a few samples of this study predate the infection). Cell type and time point are not known. Material for sequencing was PBMCs or a T cell subset sorted from them (not recorded which). The chain links TRBV6-5 to TRBJ2-7, with D possibly being TRBD1 or TRBD2 (7 bases each). The CDR3 nucleotides read TGTGCCAGCCGGGATTCAGGGGGAGGGTCCTACGAGCAGTACTTC. Protein: CASRDSGGGSYEQYF.